These T cell receptor beta chains were read from a single sample in a study of blood T cell repertoires in COVID-19. Profiled with immunoSEQ multiplex PCR; TCRdb holds only in-frame clones, not every one. The sample shows hundreds of thousands of clones, around 86% of them seen only once. The sequenced material came from peripheral blood. Source of these receptors: a woman aged 45 to 65 with COVID-19, enrolled during active disease. Both conserved end residues are part of each CDR3. The order of the fields is J gene, D gene, V gene, clone size, CDR3 protein, CDR3 DNA. The D gene is left open where the match is weak. Clone sizes are given selectively: once, few, many, or a class where the clone is expanded.

>TRBJ1-1|TRBD1|TRBV6-2/TRBV6-3|NA
CASSFSARTGGTEAFF
TGTGCCAGCAGTTTTTCCGCAAGGACAGGGGGAACTGAAGCTTTCTTT
>TRBJ1-2|TRBD1|TRBV27|NA
CASRPDRDYGYTF
TGTGCCAGCAGACCCGACAGGGACTATGGCTACACCTTC
>TRBJ2-3|TRBD1|TRBV30|NA
CAWSSPRDSNTDTQYF
TGTGCCTGGAGTTCACCTAGGGACAGCAACACAGATACGCAGTATTTT
>TRBJ2-2|TRBD2|TRBV5-1|NA
CASSLIAGNTGELFF
TGCGCCAGCAGTTTGATAGCGGGAAACACCGGGGAGCTGTTTTTT
>TRBJ2-1|TRBD2|TRBV2|few
CASRTGTSSSRNEQFF
TGTGCCAGCAGGACCGGGACTAGCTCGTCACGCAATGAGCAGTTCTTC
>TRBJ1-3|NA|TRBV6-1|NA
CASSRGDGTGNTIYF
TGTGCCAGCAGTCGGGGGGATGGGACAGGAAACACCATATATTTT
>TRBJ2-1|TRBD1|TRBV6-2/TRBV6-3|NA
CASSFRQGSYNEQFF
TGTGCCAGCAGTTTCCGACAGGGGTCCTACAATGAGCAGTTCTTC
>TRBJ1-2|NA|TRBV5-1|NA
CASSSTTANYGYTF
TGCGCCAGCAGCTCTACAACAGCTAACTATGGCTACACCTTC
>TRBJ2-7|TRBD1|TRBV11-2|NA
CASSLPPQGGGYEQYF
TGTGCCAGCAGCTTACCCCCACAGGGGGGTGGTTACGAGCAGTACTTC
>TRBJ1-1|NA|TRBV19|NA
CASSIRWGRGTEAFF
TGTGCCAGTAGTATAAGATGGGGTCGGGGTACTGAAGCTTTCTTT
>TRBJ2-4|TRBD1|TRBV7-2|NA
CASSLTRDRGAKNIQYF
TGTGCCAGCAGCCTAACCCGGGACAGGGGAGCCAAAAACATTCAGTACTTC
>TRBJ1-2|TRBD1|TRBV29-1|NA
CSVSFRGQGNGYTF
TGCAGCGTTAGTTTCCGGGGACAGGGTAATGGCTACACCTTC
>TRBJ2-3|NA|TRBV6-4|NA
CASSDTQRSTDTQYF
TGTGCCAGCAGTGACACGCAGCGGTCCACAGATACGCAGTATTTT
>TRBJ2-7|TRBD1|TRBV7-9|NA
CASSSGQGPSYEQYF
TGTGCCAGCAGCTCCGGACAGGGCCCCTCCTACGAGCAGTACTTC
>TRBJ2-7|NA|TRBV27|NA
CASRKVGSEQYF
TGTGCATCTAGGAAGGTGGGTTCCGAGCAGTACTTC
>TRBJ2-2|NA|TRBV11-2|NA
CASSLKTIPGELFF
TGTGCCAGCAGCTTAAAGACAATTCCCGGGGAGCTGTTTTTT
>TRBJ2-3|NA|TRBV7-3|NA
CASSLKGADTDTQYF
TGTGCCAGCAGCTTAAAGGGAGCAGACACAGATACGCAGTATTTT
>TRBJ1-2|TRBD1|TRBV6-6|NA
CASSGSTGLSDYGYTF
TGTGCCAGCAGTGGCTCGACAGGGCTTTCGGACTATGGCTACACCTTC
>TRBJ2-7|TRBD2|TRBV5-5|NA
CASSPPGGSSYEQYF
TGTGCCAGCAGCCCCCCGGGGGGGAGTTCTTACGAGCAGTACTTC
>TRBJ2-6|NA|TRBV30|NA
CAWNRGSGANVLTF
TGTGCCTGGAACCGAGGGTCTGGGGCCAACGTCCTGACTTTC
>TRBJ2-3|NA|TRBV27|NA
CASSQTVTSFNTQYF
TGTGCCAGCAGCCAGACAGTTACAAGCTTTAATACGCAGTATTTT
>TRBJ2-7|NA|TRBV6-5|NA
CASSYGLNSYPDEQYF
TGTGCCAGCAGTTACGGGCTAAACAGCTATCCGGACGAGCAGTACTTC
>TRBJ1-4|NA|TRBV6-2/TRBV6-3|NA
CASSYRLGVANEKLFF
TGTGCCAGCAGCTATCGTCTAGGCGTGGCTAATGAAAAACTGTTTTTT
>TRBJ2-6|TRBD2|TRBV4-2|few
CASSPETSGSGANVLTF
TGTGCCAGCAGCCCCGAGACTAGCGGCTCTGGGGCCAACGTCCTGACTTTC
>TRBJ2-7|TRBD1|TRBV10-3|once
CAISRGQGDYEQYF
TGTGCCATCAGTCGGGGACAGGGTGACTACGAGCAGTACTTC
>TRBJ2-7|TRBD1|TRBV14|NA
CASSTRQGLSYEQYF
TGTGCCAGCAGCACCCGACAGGGCCTTTCCTACGAGCAGTACTTC
>TRBJ1-6|TRBD1|TRBV19|NA
CASTWTGTNSPLHF
TGTGCCAGTACCTGGACAGGGACTAATTCACCCCTCCACTTT
>TRBJ1-2|NA|TRBV27|NA
CASSISANYGYTF
TGTGCCAGCAGCATCTCAGCTAACTATGGCTACACCTTC
>TRBJ1-2|NA|TRBV6-2/TRBV6-3|NA
CASSSFQGLYGYTF
TGTGCCAGCAGTTCATTTCAGGGGCTCTATGGCTACACCTTC
>TRBJ2-2|TRBD1|TRBV13|NA
CASSRRDRGETGELFF
TGTGCCAGCAGTCGCCGGGACAGGGGTGAAACCGGGGAGCTGTTTTTT
>TRBJ2-1|TRBD2|TRBV9|NA
CASSVAGGLSGAYNEQFF
TGTGCCAGCAGCGTAGCGGGAGGGCTATCTGGGGCCTACAATGAGCAGTTCTTC
>TRBJ2-5|TRBD1|TRBV3-1/TRBV3-2|NA
CASSPTGIETQYF
TGTGCCAGCAGCCCGACAGGGATCGAGACCCAGTACTTC
>TRBJ2-1|TRBD2|TRBV24-1|NA
CATLARGTSGYNEQFF
TGTGCCACCCTAGCCCGGGGGACTAGCGGATACAATGAGCAGTTCTTC
>TRBJ2-7|TRBD1|TRBV5-1|NA
CASSSGTAADEQYF
TGCGCCAGCAGTTCCGGGACAGCCGCGGACGAGCAGTACTTC
>TRBJ2-7|NA|TRBV6-5|NA
CASSSRAEQYF
TGTGCCAGCAGTTCGAGGGCCGAGCAGTACTTC
>TRBJ1-2|TRBD1|TRBV5-4|NA
CASSTRQGLGYGYTF
TGTGCCAGCAGCACAAGACAGGGCCTAGGCTATGGCTACACCTTC
>TRBJ1-3|NA|TRBV9|NA
CASSVSGRPSGNTIYF
TGTGCCAGCAGCGTATCAGGCAGACCCTCTGGAAACACCATATATTTT
>TRBJ1-1|NA|TRBV5-1|NA
CASSFWLAASRVTEAFF
TGCGCCAGCAGCTTCTGGTTGGCCGCCTCCAGGGTCACTGAAGCTTTCTTT
>TRBJ2-7|TRBD1|TRBV19|NA
CASSRGQGSSYEQYF
TGTGCCAGTAGTAGGGGACAGGGGAGCTCCTACGAGCAGTACTTC